Listed below are T cell receptor beta chains from one sample, sequenced in a study of shared clonotypes between healthy human individuals. Sequencing used immunoSEQ multiplex PCR; TCRdb keeps in-frame clones, though not all of them. There are around 200,000 clones in the sample; approximately 61% occur only once, and about 10% lies in the top ten. Sequenced input: memory CD4+ T cells sorted from blood. The receptor source for this set is a man aged 25 to 40 in good health. The CDR3 runs from the conserved cysteine through the conserved F or W. D genes are given only for firm matches. For some rows the clone size is stated as once, few or many, or as a class when expanded; others skip it.

J	V	D	size	CDR3	DNA
TRBJ1-1	TRBV9	TRBD1	NA	CASSPTGGRTEAFF	TGTGCCAGCAGCCCCACAGGGGGCCGGACTGAAGCTTTCTTT
TRBJ1-1	TRBV18	NA	NA	CASSYSLSMNTEAFF	TGTGCCAGCTCATATAGCCTGAGCATGAACACTGAAGCTTTCTTT
TRBJ1-1	TRBV28	NA	NA	CASSPRPALNTEAFF	TGTGCCAGCAGTCCACGCCCCGCACTGAACACTGAAGCTTTCTTT
TRBJ2-7	TRBV28	TRBD1	NA	CASRNLRDSPYEQYF	TGTGCCAGCAGGAATTTACGGGACAGTCCCTACGAGCAGTACTTC
TRBJ1-5	TRBV6-1	NA	NA	CASSEVTGSGQPQHF	TGTGCCAGCAGTGAAGTAACAGGGAGTGGGCAGCCCCAGCATTTT
TRBJ2-5	TRBV7-8	NA	once	CASSLDRQQETQYF	TGTGCCAGCAGCTTAGACAGGCAGCAAGAGACCCAGTACTTC
TRBJ2-1	TRBV14	TRBD2	NA	CASSHLRTSGFNEQFF	TGTGCCAGCAGCCATCTTAGGACTAGCGGGTTCAATGAGCAGTTCTTC
TRBJ2-2	TRBV7-3	NA	NA	CASSLTVTGELFF	TGTGCCAGCAGCTTAACAGTAACCGGGGAGCTGTTTTTT
TRBJ1-3	TRBV5-1	NA	once	CASSLAAGDSGNTIYF	TGCGCCAGCAGCTTGGCGGCGGGAGATTCTGGAAACACCATATATTTT
TRBJ1-2	TRBV5-4	NA	once	CASSLGSGYPGGYTF	TGTGCCAGCAGCTTGGGGTCAGGGTATCCCGGCGGCTACACCTTC
TRBJ2-4	TRBV18	NA	few	CASSPYGGLRYF	TGTGCCAGCTCACCATACGGGGGACTCCGCTACTTC
TRBJ2-1	TRBV4-1	NA	few	CASSQVLQGNRHNEQFF	TGCGCCAGCAGCCAAGTTTTACAGGGTAATAGGCACAATGAGCAGTTCTTC
TRBJ2-7	TRBV5-1	NA	once	CASSLEVGYEQYF	TGCGCCAGCAGCTTGGAAGTGGGCTACGAGCAGTACTTC
TRBJ2-7	TRBV9	TRBD1	few	CASSGDRESTSKYF	TGTGCCAGCAGCGGGGACAGAGAGTCTACGAGCAAGTACTTC
TRBJ1-1	TRBV7-2	NA	NA	CASSLSVGSTEAFF	TGTGCCAGCAGCTTATCTGTCGGGAGCACTGAAGCTTTCTTT
TRBJ2-1	TRBV2	NA	few	CASRITSSSYNEQFF	TGTGCCAGCAGGATCACTTCCAGCTCCTACAATGAGCAGTTCTTC
TRBJ2-1	TRBV5-1	TRBD1	few	CASSKGQGAKLGRETPKNNEQFF	TGCGCCAGCAGCAAAGGACAGGGGGCTAAACTGGGACGGGAGACGCCCAAAAACAATGAGCAGTTCTTC
TRBJ2-1	TRBV5-1	TRBD2	NA	CASSKGLAGGNEQFF	TGCGCCAGCAGCAAAGGACTAGCGGGGGGCAATGAGCAGTTCTTC
TRBJ2-1	TRBV28	TRBD2	once	CASSLLSSGHNEQFF	TGTGCCAGCAGTTTATTGTCTAGCGGGCACAATGAGCAGTTCTTC
TRBJ2-3	TRBV7-2	NA	NA	CASSSVGDTQYF	TGTGCCAGCAGCTCGGTGGGAGATACGCAGTATTTT